The TCR beta chain under discussion was sequenced for a study of tumor-infiltrating lymphocytes in primary liver carcinoma. Alongside blood RNA obtained from unsorted whole blood, germline DNA was also extracted. V was trimmed by 2 bases and J by 3 bases, leaving 19 bases between them. This CDR3 spans 17 amino acids. Germline V gene sequence: CDR1 MNHNY, CDR2 SVGAGI (reference sequence). A single count supports this clonotype. From roughly 500 ng total RNA, TCR beta cDNA was generated with a primer in the constant region. Slightly modified ARM-PCR served as the procedure for the TCR beta libraries. These libraries came from three rounds of nested multiplex PCR. The first two PCR rounds, around 10 cycles each, used TRBV1-TRBV30 forward primers and a C-beta reverse primer. MiXCR was run by TCRdb on the multiplex PCR reads, yielding one entry per CDR3 protein. This sample has some 320,000 distinct CDR3 sequences, with around three fifths found just once.

The source of this sequence is a man in his forties with primary liver carcinoma and hepatitis B virus infection. The chain carries TRBV6-6 and TRBJ1-1; tentative D call: TRBD1 (6 bases). The sample consisted of peripheral blood. The CDR3 DNA reads as TGTGCCAGCAGTTACCAGGGGAATTTGAAGGAGGACACTGAAGCTTTCTTT. Translated, it gives CASSYQGNLKEDTEAFF.